The 29 T cell receptor beta chains listed next were all sequenced from one sample in a study of T cells in women clearing cervical HPV infection. Produced via immunoSEQ multiplex PCR; TCRdb's table is partial and in-frame only. Found here are around 20,000 clones; the top ten clones hold around 6%. The specimen sequenced was blood buffy coat. The origin of the receptors is a woman aged 18 to 69 with a cervical HPV16 infection that either progressed to CIN3+ or cleared (not recorded which).

A remark on this clone: Coverage ceases 3 residues before the CDR3 finishes, and the germline J gene fills in the end. This rearrangement joins TRBV27 to TRBJ2-3; 9 bases map to TRBD1. There are 17 residues in the CDR3. J was trimmed by 1 base and V by 7 bases; bases with no gene match: 12. Germline assignment: CDR1 MNHEY and CDR2 SMNVEV (reference sequence). The covered CDR3 bases are TGTGCCAGCAAAGGGCTAGGGACAGGGATAGGCACAGATACG. This encodes CASKGLGTGIGTDT. The complete CDR3 sequence is CASKGLGTGIGTDTQYF.

This clone shows up as medium-sized by frequency. With the read ending 3 residues before the CDR3 end, the germline J gene is used to fill in that end. The chain couples TRBV19 to TRBJ2-5, with no clear D. Germline V gene data show CDR1 as LNHDA and CDR2 as SQIVND (reference sequence). V lost 1 base and J lost 0, with 6 bases in between. This CDR3 comprises 14 residues. CDR3 in amino acids: CASSIAGNQETQYF. The covered CDR3 bases are TGTGCCAGTAGTATAGCAGGAAACCAAGAGACC.

In the case of this clone: The sequenced fragment ends 3 residues before the CDR3 boundary, so the rest is inferred from the germline J gene. The V gene is TRBV11-2, the J gene TRBJ2-2; the D gene is possibly TRBD2 (6 bases). Per the germline V gene, CDR1 is SGHAT and CDR2 is FQNNGV. V was cut by 6 bases and J by 4 bases, with 15 bases left in between. This CDR3 has 15 residues. CDR3 DNA, as far as it was read: TGTGCCAGCAGGTCCCGGGACTCGGGCACCGGGGAG. Its translation: CASRSRDSGTGE. The CDR3 in its entirety is CASRSRDSGTGELFF.

Worth noting for this clone: The CDR3 is cut off 3 residues early in the read; its end comes from the germline J gene. The chain employs TRBV5-4 and TRBJ2-3; TRBD1 aligns across 7 bases. Germline trimming cut 3 bases from V and 0 bases from J; bases unmatched to any gene: 4. Germline lookup yields CDR1 SGHNT and CDR2 YYREEE (reference sequence). The CDR3 totals 15 residues. The covered CDR3 bases are TGTGCCAGCAGCTGGGACAGCAAGAGCACAGATACG. Translation gives CASSWDSKSTDT. The CDR3 in full is CASSWDSKSTDTQYF.

For this clone: The read ends 3 residues before the CDR3 terminus; that terminus is restored from the germline J gene. V is TRBV10-3 and J is TRBJ2-5; D is perhaps TRBD1 (6 bases). The germline V and J ends were trimmed by 6 bases and 2 bases, with 13 bases remaining between them. This CDR3 has 14 amino acids. The germline V gene encodes CDR1 ENHRY and CDR2 SYGVKD. This chain's CDR3 is CAISSGQSQETQYF. The sequenced part of the CDR3 DNA is TGTGCCATCAGCTCGGGACAATCTCAAGAGACC.

Note on this clone: From the germline J gene comes the end of the CDR3, since the read stops 3 residues before it. The chain has TRBV19 and TRBJ2-5; TRBD1 aligns across 8 bases. V dropped 1 base and J dropped 1; count of bases not matched to a gene: 5. The CDR3 runs 16 residues. Germline CDR1 reads LNHDA; CDR2 reads SQIVND (reference sequence). The CDR3 sequence: CASSIVGGTGQETQYF. The covered CDR3 bases are TGTGCCAGTAGTATAGTAGGGGGGACAGGCCAAGAGACC.

As to this clone: The read falls 3 residues short of the CDR3 end, and the missing part is taken from the germline J gene. The V gene is TRBV5-1, the J gene TRBJ2-2; 13 bases line up with TRBD2. Germline trimming cut 4 bases from V and 8 bases from J; bases unmatched to any gene: 11. Germline V CDR1 and CDR2: SGHRS, YFSETQ. This CDR3 has 17 residues. The sequenced CDR3 bases are TGCGCCAGCAGCCACCGGACTAGCGGGAGACGTGAAGGGGAG. Residues: CASSHRTSGRREGE. The CDR3 reads in full as CASSHRTSGRREGELFF.

Of note for this clone: The read gets to within 3 residues of the CDR3 end, and the germline J gene fills in the rest. This chain uses TRBV2 with TRBJ2-7; 10 bases map to TRBD2. CDR1 SNHLY and CDR2 FYNNEI come from the germline V gene. Unmatched junction bases numbered 4, after V lost 2 bases and J lost 6 bases. CDR3 length equals 14 residues. CDR3 bases read: TGTGCCAGCAGTGAAAGTCTAGCGGGAGTCGAG. Amino acid sequence: CASSESLAGVE. The CDR3 in its entirety is CASSESLAGVEQYF.

For this clone: The read comes to an end 3 residues before the CDR3 does, leaving the germline J gene to fill in the end. The chain employs TRBV20-1 and TRBJ2-5, with TRBD2 matching over 8 bases. The V gene's germline CDR1 is DFQATT and CDR2 SNEGSKA (reference sequence). The length of the CDR3 is 15 residues. Trimming removed 6 bases from V and 5 bases from J; junction bases left unmatched: 14. The chain's CDR3 is CSAPDGSGRRETQYF. Partial CDR3 DNA: TGCAGTGCCCCAGATGGGAGCGGGAGAAGGGAGACC.

A word on this clone: An end of the junction differs from the germline gene, which may be a read error. Read data end 3 residues before the CDR3 end; the end is taken from the germline J gene. The rearrangement joins TRBV4-2 to TRBJ2-2; 14 nucleotides match TRBD2. Germline values: CDR1 LGHNA, CDR2 YNFKEQ. The CDR3 length is 17 residues. The sequenced part of the CDR3 DNA is TGCGCCAGCAGCCGGCAAGGACTAGCGGGAGGAAACGGGGAG. Residues: CASSRQGLAGGNGE. The CDR3 reads in full as CASSRQGLAGGNGELFF.

On this clone itself: The read ends 3 residues before the CDR3 terminus; that terminus is restored from the germline J gene. The chain employs TRBV29-1 and TRBJ2-6; TRBD1 aligns across 9 bases. CDR1 and CDR2 from the germline V gene are SQVTM and ANQGSEA. J gave up 1 base and V 5 bases, and 6 bases lay outside the gene matches. The CDR3 runs 16 residues. The sequenced CDR3 bases are TGCAGCGTTCTTGACAGGGGGGTATCTGGGGCCAACGTC. This gives the protein CSVLDRGVSGANV. The entire CDR3 protein is CSVLDRGVSGANVLTF.

Remarks on this clone: The CDR3 end falls 3 residues outside the read, so it is completed with the germline J gene. The chain recombines TRBV5-5 with TRBJ2-7; no clear D. The germline V and J ends were trimmed by 4 bases and 2 bases, with 10 bases remaining between them. This CDR3 has 13 residues. Germline V gene lookup returns CDR1 SGHKS and CDR2 YYEKEE (reference sequence). The CDR3 sequence is CASSRSPTYEQYF. The sequenced part of the CDR3 DNA is TGTGCCAGCAGCCGTAGCCCGACCTACGAG.

CDR3 residues: CASGESDSLGETQYF. The CDR3 bases that were read are TGTGCTAGTGGAGAATCCGACTCACTGGGAGAGACC. The rearrangement uses TRBV12-5 and TRBJ2-5, with D unresolved. The read is 3 residues too short to cover the CDR3 end, so that end is filled in from the germline J gene. Germline CDR1 reads LGHNT; CDR2 reads FRNRAP. The germline V and J ends were trimmed by 6 bases and 4 bases, with 18 bases remaining between them. The length of the CDR3 is 15 residues.

To note about this clone: Read sequence stops 3 residues before the CDR3 end, and the germline J gene provides the missing end. J is TRBJ2-7 and V is TRBV5-5; TRBD2 matches at 10 bases. J was trimmed by 2 bases and V by 4 bases; bases with no gene match: 3. CDR1 and CDR2 (germline): SGHKS, YYEKEE (reference sequence). The CDR3 totals 14 residues. The part of the CDR3 DNA that was read is TGTGCCAGCAGCCCCGGACTAGCGGCCTACGAG. This encodes CASSPGLAAYE. The complete CDR3 reads CASSPGLAAYEQYF.

A remark on this clone: Read data end 3 residues before the CDR3 end; the end is taken from the germline J gene. The V gene is TRBV5-1, the J gene TRBJ1-2; TRBD1 might be the D (5 bases). CDR1 and CDR2 (germline): SGHRS, YFSETQ. Trimming removed 1 base at V and 5 bases at J, with 9 bases between. CDR3 length: 13 residues. CDR3 DNA, as far as it was read: TGCGCCAGCAGCTTGCTGGCAGGGTATGGC. Amino acids: CASSLLAGYG. The CDR3 reads in full as CASSLLAGYGYTF. The full variable domain, completed using reference TRBV5-1 and TRBJ1-2, is KAGVTQTPRYLIKTRGQQVTLSCSPISGHRSVSWYQQTPGQGLQFLFEYFSETQRNKGNFPGRFSGRQFSNSRSEMNVSTLELGDSALYLCASSLLAGYGYTFGSGTRLTVV.

Regarding this clone: With the read ending 3 residues before the CDR3 end, the germline J gene is used to fill in that end. The rearrangement links TRBV5-1 to TRBJ1-1, with a possible D match to TRBD1 (6 bases). CDR1 SGHRS and CDR2 YFSETQ come from the germline V gene. The ends were cut back, 1 base at V and 3 bases at J, with 10 bases in the middle. This CDR3 region has 14 residues. The CDR3 sequence is CASSLTGPHTEAFF. Partial CDR3 DNA: TGCGCCAGCAGCTTGACAGGGCCACACACTGAA.

In terms of frequency, this clone is medium-sized. The read ends 3 residues before the CDR3 terminus; that terminus is restored from the germline J gene. The chain uses TRBV18 and TRBJ2-3; D is perhaps TRBD1 (5 bases). CDR1 and CDR2 (germline): KGHSH, LQKENI. V gave up 4 bases and J gave up 2 bases, with 13 bases separating them. The CDR3 is 15 residues long. The CDR3 protein is CASSRDRQTTDTQYF. Incomplete CDR3 DNA: TGTGCCAGCTCACGCGATAGACAGACCACAGATACG.

Notes on this clone: Coverage ceases 3 residues before the CDR3 finishes, and the germline J gene fills in the end. The chain has TRBV10-3 and TRBJ2-1; 14 bases are a match to TRBD2. The V segment lost 4 bases and the J segment 7 bases; nucleotides outside the gene matches: 0. The germline V gene encodes CDR1 ENHRY and CDR2 SYGVKD. CDR3 length: 14 residues. CDR3 DNA, as far as it was read: TGTGCCATCAGTGGACTAGCGGGAGGGAATGAG. Translating it yields CAISGLAGGNE. Given in full, the CDR3 is CAISGLAGGNEQFF.

Details on this clone: The DNA ends 3 residues before the CDR3 does, and the rest of the CDR3 is filled in from the germline J gene. The chain joins TRBV2 to TRBJ2-7; the match to TRBD2 covers 10 bases. The CDR3 runs 13 residues. V dropped 8 bases and J dropped 3; count of bases not matched to a gene: 4. The V gene's germline CDR1 is SNHLY and CDR2 FYNNEI. The CDR3 is CASFTSGNYEQYF. The part of the CDR3 DNA that was read is TGTGCCAGCTTCACTAGCGGGAACTACGAG.

Details on this clone: The read comes to an end 3 residues before the CDR3 does, leaving the germline J gene to fill in the end. The rearrangement links TRBV20-1 to TRBJ2-7; tentative D call: TRBD1 (7 bases). The V gene's germline CDR1 is DFQATT and CDR2 SNEGSKA (reference sequence). This CDR3 has 14 residues. V was clipped by 2 bases and J by 5 bases, with 16 bases between them. The CDR3 reads CSARSGAGTDEQYF. The part of the CDR3 DNA that was read is TGCAGTGCTAGATCCGGCGCGGGGACAGACGAG.

As for this clone: The CDR3 extends 3 residues past the end of the read, so its final part is completed from the germline J gene. This chain connects TRBV7-8 to TRBJ1-2; TRBD1 matches at 8 bases. The CDR3 is made up of 17 amino acids. The junction had 10 bases not matched to a gene; V was cut back by 1 base and J by 3 bases. Germline-derived CDR1 and CDR2 are SGHVS and FQNEAQ. The CDR3: CASSLGAVAGGDYGYTF. Partial CDR3 DNA: TGTGCCAGCAGCTTAGGTGCGGTGGCAGGGGGCGACTATGGC.

A remark on this clone: Read coverage stops 3 residues before the CDR3 terminus; the germline J gene supplies the remainder. Other DNA variants within this sample encode the same CDR3. The rearrangement links TRBV5-1 to TRBJ2-1, with D perhaps matching TRBD2 (6 bases). Germline CDR1 is SGHRS and CDR2 is YFSETQ. V was pared by 3 bases and J by 5 bases, with 21 bases between. The CDR3 length is 17 residues. The sequenced part of the CDR3 DNA is TGCGCCAGCAGCTCCCAAGCCGGGACTCCAGGGCACAATGAG. Its translation is CASSSQAGTPGHNE. The full-length CDR3 reads as CASSSQAGTPGHNEQFF.

With regard to this clone: The sequence runs out 3 residues before the end of the CDR3; the remainder is reconstructed from the germline J gene. V is TRBV7-2 and J is TRBJ1-5; no reliable D call. Germline assignment: CDR1 SGHTA and CDR2 FQGNSA. The CDR3 extends over 14 amino acids. V lost 3 bases to trimming and J lost 6 bases, with 12 bases between them. The sequenced part of the CDR3 DNA is TGTGCCAGCAGCTTCGTCCGGTCGGGTCAGCCC. Its protein is CASSFVRSGQP. In full, the CDR3 is CASSFVRSGQPQHF.

A remark on this clone: The read halts 3 residues ahead of the CDR3 end, with the missing end drawn from the germline J gene. The chain employs TRBV5-1 and TRBJ2-1, with 7 bases that match TRBD2. The CDR3 contains 14 residues. V was pared by 1 base and J by 4 bases, with 2 bases of the junction left unmatched. In germline, CDR1 is SGHRS, CDR2 YFSETQ. Here the CDR3 reads CASSLRRGYNEQFF. CDR3 DNA, as far as it was read: TGCGCCAGCAGCTTGAGGCGGGGGTACAATGAG.

Concerning this clone: The read gets to within 3 residues of the CDR3 end, and the germline J gene fills in the rest. The chain recombines TRBV30 with TRBJ2-1; 7 nucleotides match TRBD1. The germline V gene has CDR1 GTSNPN and CDR2 SVGIG (reference sequence). The CDR3 length is 14 residues. Trimming removed 4 bases from V and 1 base from J; junction bases left unmatched: 4. The DNA read from the CDR3 is TGTGCCTGGACGAACAGGGGATCCTACAATGAG. Protein product: CAWTNRGSYNE. The entire CDR3 reads CAWTNRGSYNEQFF.

As concerns this clone: Sequencing ends 3 residues short of the CDR3 end; the germline J gene provides the rest. The genes are TRBV15 and TRBJ2-1; 10 bases align to TRBD2. Germline CDR1 is LNHNV and CDR2 is YYDKDF (reference sequence). The ends lost 4 bases at V and 6 bases at J; junction bases unmatched: 3. CDR3 size: 14 residues. The DNA read from the CDR3 is TGTGCCACCAGCAAAAGGACTAGCGGCAATGAG. Translation gives CATSKRTSGNE. The full CDR3 is CATSKRTSGNEQFF. The whole variable domain, filled in from reference TRBV15 and TRBJ2-1, reads DAMVIQNPRYQVTQFGKPVTLSCSQTLNHNVMYWYQQKSSQAPKLLFHYYDKDFNNEADTPDNFQSRRPNTSFCFLDIRSPGLGDTAMYLCATSKRTSGNEQFFGPGTRLTVL.

A remark on this clone: Read data end 3 residues before the CDR3 end; the end is taken from the germline J gene. The rearrangement uses TRBV5-4 and TRBJ2-7; 7 nucleotides align to TRBD1. The germline gives CDR1 SGHNT, CDR2 YYREEE (reference sequence). CDR3 length: 16 amino acids. With V trimmed by 4 bases and J by 2 bases, 12 bases remained unmatched. CDR3 residues: CASSARTDRTTYEQYF. CDR3 DNA, as far as it was read: TGTGCCAGCAGCGCACGGACGGACAGGACCACCTACGAG.

Remarks on this clone: The read stops 3 residues short of the end of the CDR3; the missing end is completed from the germline J gene. The chain employs TRBV6-1 and TRBJ1-5; 8 bases are shared with TRBD1. In germline, CDR1 is MNHNS, CDR2 SASEGT. This CDR3 has 14 amino acids. V gave up 0 bases and J gave up 5 bases; unmatched junction bases: 0. CDR3 loop: CASSEATGDQPQHF. The CDR3 bases that were read are TGTGCCAGCAGTGAAGCGACAGGGGATCAGCCC.

On this clone: The DNA ends 3 residues before the CDR3 does, and the rest of the CDR3 is filled in from the germline J gene. The chain carries TRBV12-3 or TRBV12-4 and TRBJ2-1, with TRBD2 matching over 11 bases. The J segment lost 9 bases and the V segment lost 6 bases, leaving 10 bases of the junction unmatched. The CDR3 runs 15 residues. The CDR3 loop is CASSPTSGAHREQFF. The part of the CDR3 DNA that was read is TGTGCCAGCAGCCCGACTAGCGGGGCTCACCGTGAG.